One T cell receptor beta chain is described in this entry. This sample stems from a study of blood T cell repertoires in COVID-19. Germline-derived CDR1 and CDR2 are SGHTA and FQGNSA. CDR3 length: 15 amino acids. J gave up 10 bases and V 1 base, and 10 bases lay outside the gene matches. Data came from immunoSEQ multiplex PCR; TCRdb stores just in-frame clones and leaves some out. Of 95,000 to 120,000 clones listed, about 87% are singletons. J is TRBJ2-1 and V is TRBV7-2, with 7 bases matching TRBD2. The TCR was taken from a woman aged 45-65 years with acute or convalescent COVID-19. Sequencing input: peripheral blood. CDR3 protein: CASSLEGRANWEQFF. CDR3 nucleotide sequence: TGTGCCAGCAGCTTAGAAGGGAGGGCCAACTGGGAGCAGTTCTTC. The full variable domain, its missing parts supplied by reference TRBV7-2 and TRBJ2-1, is GAGVSQSPSNKVTEKGKDVELRCDPISGHTALYWYRQSLGQGLEFLIYFQGNSAPDKSGLPSDRFSAERTGGSVSTLTIQRTQQEDSAVYLCASSLEGRANWEQFFGPGTRLTVL.